The 15 T cell receptor beta chains presented below share a single source sample, sequenced in a study of identical twins. TCRdb reprocessed the 5' RACE reads via MiXCR and lists one record per CDR3 protein. The table has roughly 1.6 million distinct CDR3 sequences, about 32% seen once. The source material was cord blood. These receptors came from a newborn girl in good health.

The J gene is TRBJ2-1, the V gene TRBV20-1; TRBD2 matches 12 bases. TRBJ2-7 explains the end of the DNA better; the J call may be wrong. The CDR3 loop spans 16 amino acids. CDR1 and CDR2 (germline): DFQATT, SNEGSKA (reference sequence). Here the CDR3 reads CSARKLAGGSYNEQYF. CDR3 DNA sequence: TGCAGTGCCCGAAAACTAGCGGGGGGCTCCTACAATGAGCAGTACTTC.

This clonotype has only one observation. A read error may be the cause here, since a much bigger clone is one base away. J is TRBJ2-7 and V is TRBV29-1, with D perhaps given as TRBD1 or TRBD2 (6 bases each). Germline loops: CDR1 SQVTM, CDR2 ANQGSEA. CDR3 size: 13 residues. CDR3 nucleotides: TGCAGCGTCAGGGGAGGAGGTAACTACGCGCAGTACTTC. Translated: CSVRGGGNYAQYF.

The chain employs TRBV20-1 and TRBJ2-5; 9 nucleotides match TRBD2. V was clipped by 2 bases and J by 0 bases; unmatched bases: 4. Germline V gene sequence: CDR1 DFQATT, CDR2 SNEGSKA (reference sequence). This CDR3 has 15 residues. CDR3 sequence reads: CSARLAGPYQETQYF. Here the CDR3 DNA reads TGCAGTGCTAGACTAGCGGGGCCGTACCAAGAGACCCAGTACTTC.

Concerning this clonotype: A clone one base away is much larger, so this may be a read error. This chain links TRBV12-3 or TRBV12-4 with TRBJ2-3, with D perhaps matching TRBD2 (6 bases). This CDR3 is built from 14 residues. In nucleotides, the CDR3 is TGTGCCAGCAGTTTACGCGGGGCAGGAGATATGCAGTATTTT. Amino acid sequence: CASSLRGAGDMQYF.

This clonotype was observed a few times. J is TRBJ2-5 and V is TRBV6-1; 10 bases agree with TRBD2. CDR1 is MNHNS, CDR2 SASEGT, per germline. The J segment lost 4 bases and the V segment lost 6 bases, leaving 14 bases of the junction unmatched. This CDR3 spans 17 amino acids. The CDR3 DNA reads as TGTGCCAGCAGCCTCCTGCCCTCTAGCGGGAGACCAGAGACCCAGTACTTC. Residues: CASSLLPSSGRPETQYF.

This clonotype came up many times. V is TRBV19 and J is TRBJ2-7; 7 bases agree with TRBD2. The CDR3 extends over 14 amino acids. Germline trimming cut 1 base from V and 4 bases from J; bases unmatched to any gene: 4. CDR1 and CDR2 (germline): LNHDA, SQIVND (reference sequence). CDR3 in DNA: TGTGCCAGTAGTATAGCGGGAGGAGCGTACGAGCAGTACTTC. Translation gives CASSIAGGAYEQYF.

This chain connects TRBV11-2 to TRBJ2-7, with 11 bases that match TRBD2. The CDR3 sequence is 15 residues long. With V trimmed by 0 bases and J by 7 bases, 5 bases remained unmatched. CDR1 and CDR2 from the germline V gene are SGHAT and FQNNGV. CDR3 amino acids: CASSLELAGVNEQYF. The CDR3 region has the DNA TGTGCCAGCAGCTTAGAACTAGCGGGAGTTAATGAGCAGTACTTC.

This clonotype was picked up a small number of times. This chain links TRBV28 with TRBJ1-1; tentative D call: TRBD1 (5 bases). CDR3 length: 14 amino acids. Per the germline V gene, CDR1 is MDHEN and CDR2 is SYDVKM. V lost 5 bases to trimming and J lost 1 base, with 11 bases between them. The CDR3 here is CASSDRGQNTEAFF. CDR3 coding DNA: TGTGCCAGCAGTGATAGAGGACAGAACACTGAAGCTTTCTTT.

In its sample, this clonotype was seen a few times. The V and J genes are TRBV7-9 and TRBJ2-7; 9 nucleotides line up with TRBD2. CDR1 is SEHNR and CDR2 is FQNEAQ in the germline V gene (reference sequence). The CDR3 extends over 12 amino acids. With V trimmed by 7 bases and J by 6 bases, 4 bases remained unmatched. The CDR3 DNA reads as TGTGCCAGCACCGCTAGCGGGACCGAGCAGTACTTC. Its translation is CASTASGTEQYF.

Worth noting for this clonotype: A much larger clone sits a single nucleotide away, making a read error possible. The V call is TRBV12-3 or TRBV12-4, the J call TRBJ2-1, with 10 bases that match TRBD2. The J call may not be correct, given that the DNA end is closer to TRBJ2-7. The CDR3 totals 16 residues. The CDR3 sequence is CASSLGPSGGYNEQYF. The CDR3 coding sequence is TGTGCCAGCAGTTTAGGGCCTAGCGGGGGTTACAATGAGCAGTACTTC.

This clonotype was picked up one time. The rearrangement joins TRBV20-1 to TRBJ1-6, with TRBD1 as a possible D gene (5 bases). V gave up 2 bases and J gave up 4 bases, with 12 bases separating them. This CDR3 is built from 15 residues. CDR1 DFQATT and CDR2 SNEGSKA come from the germline V gene (reference sequence). The CDR3 DNA is TGCAGTGCTAGATACGACAGCTCTTATAATTCACCCCTCCACTTT. Translated: CSARYDSSYNSPLHF.

This clonotype occurred once. The chain uses TRBV7-2 and TRBJ1-1; D is possibly TRBD1 (6 bases). This CDR3 has 15 residues. V lost 2 bases to trimming and J lost 0 bases, with 10 bases between them. Germline CDR1 reads SGHTA; CDR2 reads FQGNSA. CDR3 region: CASSLQGPLNTEAFF. The CDR3 coding sequence is TGTGCCAGCAGCTTACAGGGGCCTCTGAACACTGAAGCTTTCTTT.

This clonotype showed up just a few times. This chain links TRBV29-1 with TRBJ2-3, with no clear D. Germline CDR1 SQVTM, CDR2 ANQGSEA. The CDR3 consists of 12 residues. Trimming took off 3 bases at V and 2 bases at J, with 6 bases between the two ends. CDR3 amino acids: CSVDVNTDTQYF. CDR3 DNA: TGCAGCGTTGACGTTAACACAGATACGCAGTATTTT.

This clonotype appeared a few times. The chain couples TRBV5-1 to TRBJ2-1; perhaps D is TRBD1 or TRBD2 (7 bases each). CDR1 SGHRS and CDR2 YFSETQ come from the germline V gene. The CDR3 contains 16 residues. The V and J ends lost 2 bases and 1 base respectively, with 13 bases between them. The CDR3 nucleotides are TGCGCCAGCAGCTTTCCCAGGGGGGGTTCCTACAATGAGCAGTTCTTC. Residues: CASSFPRGGSYNEQFF.

A few counts support this clonotype. The genes are TRBV2 and TRBJ1-4; no clear D gene. From germline, CDR1 is SNHLY and CDR2 FYNNEI. There are 14 residues in the CDR3. V lost 8 bases to trimming and J lost 2 bases, with 12 bases between them. CDR3 amino acids: CASVSVGTNEKLFF. CDR3 in DNA: TGTGCCAGCGTCTCGGTGGGGACTAATGAAAAACTGTTTTTT.